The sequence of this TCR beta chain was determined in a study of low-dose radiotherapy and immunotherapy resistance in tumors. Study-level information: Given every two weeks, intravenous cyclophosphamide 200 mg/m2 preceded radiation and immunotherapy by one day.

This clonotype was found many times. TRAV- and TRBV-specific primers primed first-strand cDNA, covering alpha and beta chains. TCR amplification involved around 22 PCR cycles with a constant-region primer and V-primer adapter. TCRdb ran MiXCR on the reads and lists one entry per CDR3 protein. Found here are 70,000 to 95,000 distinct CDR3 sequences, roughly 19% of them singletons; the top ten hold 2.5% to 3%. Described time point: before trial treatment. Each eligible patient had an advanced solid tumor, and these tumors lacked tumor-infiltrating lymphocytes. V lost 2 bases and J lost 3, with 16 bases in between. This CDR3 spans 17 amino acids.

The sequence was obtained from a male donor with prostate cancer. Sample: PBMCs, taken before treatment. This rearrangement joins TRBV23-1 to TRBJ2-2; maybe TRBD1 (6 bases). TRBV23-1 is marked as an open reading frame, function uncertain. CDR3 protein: CASSQPQGKLDTGELFF. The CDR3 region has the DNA TGCGCCAGCAGTCAACCTCAGGGGAAGTTGGACACCGGGGAGCTGTTTTTT.